This T cell receptor (beta chain) was documented in a study of early stage breast cancer tumors. In the case of this clone: Its antigen is not known.

The study, taken as a whole, reports: Tumors had roughly 2.5-fold higher T cell density and higher clonality than adjacent normal breast tissue.

Clones were sequenced by immunoSEQ multiplex PCR, and TCRdb holds only the in-frame ones, with some missing. Among tens of thousands of clones listed, more than 65% were seen once. This TCR was recovered from a person in their sixties with breast cancer. Sequencing was performed on blood.

CDR3 amino acids: CAISEFGGWNQPQHF. The CDR3 nucleotides are TGTGCCATCAGTGAATTCGGGGGCTGGAATCAGCCCCAGCATTTT. The rearrangement joins TRBV10-3 to TRBJ1-5; D possibly corresponds to TRBD1 (6 bases). CDR1 ENHRY and CDR2 SYGVKD come from the germline V gene. Trimming pared 3 bases from V and 4 bases from J, leaving 13 bases between. The CDR3 length is 15 residues.